Each of the 27 T cell receptor beta chains below was sequenced from the same sample in a study of blood T cell repertoires in COVID-19. Repertoires were generated with immunoSEQ multiplex PCR, while TCRdb's copy carries only in-frame clones and drops some. The data show over 20,000 clones, with around 84% seen just once and roughly 4% held by the top ten. The sequencing sample was made of peripheral blood. These receptors were taken from a man between 45 and 60 years old with active COVID-19.

The chain links TRBV7-9 to TRBJ2-5; 7 bases match TRBD2. V gave up 0 bases and J gave up 1 base; unmatched junction bases: 2. CDR1 and CDR2 (germline): SEHNR, FQNEAQ (reference sequence). This CDR3 has 15 residues. CDR3 protein: CASSLARGGQETQYF. The CDR3 region has the DNA TGTGCCAGCAGCTTAGCGCGCGGGGGCCAAGAGACCCAGTACTTC.

The rearrangement links TRBV5-1 to TRBJ2-1, with 11 nucleotides matching TRBD2. J gave up 5 bases and V 4 bases, and 5 bases lay outside the gene matches. Germline V gives CDR1 SGHRS, CDR2 YFSETQ. The CDR3 contains 15 residues. CDR3 sequence: CASSLRLAGNNEQFF. The DNA for the CDR3 is TGCGCCAGCAGCCTCAGACTAGCGGGGAACAATGAGCAGTTCTTC.

This clone was observed a single time. J is TRBJ1-4 and V is TRBV20-1; no clear D gene. The CDR3 has 12 amino acids. The V end was cut by 3 bases, the J end by 4 bases, with 6 bases between. Germline V gene data show CDR1 as DFQATT and CDR2 as SNEGSKA (reference sequence). CDR3 residues: CSASNGNEKLFF. The CDR3 DNA is TGCAGTGCTAGTAACGGTAATGAAAAACTGTTTTTT.

The gene calls are TRBV4-2 and TRBJ1-1, with 7 bases aligning to TRBD1. V lost 0 bases to trimming and J lost 5 bases; unmatched junction nucleotides: 6. CDR1 is LGHNA and CDR2 is YNFKEQ in the germline V gene. This CDR3 spans 15 amino acids. The CDR3: CASSQETGQKTEAFF. CDR3 DNA: TGTGCCAGCAGCCAAGAGACAGGGCAGAAAACTGAAGCTTTCTTT.

Here the CDR3 DNA reads TGTGCCGCGACCGGAGGAAGAGTTCCTAATTCACCCCTCCACTTT. Translating gives CAATGGRVPNSPLHF. This chain links TRBV21-1 with TRBJ1-6. TRBV21-1 is a pseudogene. This CDR3 is 15 amino acids long.

V is TRBV7-6 and J is TRBJ2-2; D possibly corresponds to TRBD1 (6 bases). Trimming removed 4 bases from V and 0 bases from J, with 15 bases in between. The CDR3 contains 17 residues. The germline gives CDR1 SGHVS, CDR2 FNYEAQ. CDR3 bases: TGTGCCAGCAGCTCCTTTTCAGGGGTCCCGAACACCGGGGAGCTGTTTTTT. Residues: CASSSFSGVPNTGELFF.

The CDR3 coding sequence is TGTGCCAGTAGTATTAATTATCCCCCGAACACCGGGGAGCTGTTTTTT. Translating it yields CASSINYPPNTGELFF. This chain joins TRBV19 and TRBJ2-2; D is undetermined. In germline, CDR1 is LNHDA, CDR2 SQIVND (reference sequence). This CDR3 contains 16 residues. V was shortened by 3 bases and J by 0 bases, with 11 bases between the two germline ends.

The rearrangement joins TRBV19 to TRBJ1-1; D gene uncertain. V was shortened by 6 bases and J by 3 bases, with 20 bases between the two germline ends. This CDR3 comprises 16 residues. Germline CDR1 and CDR2: LNHDA and SQIVND (reference sequence). The DNA of the CDR3 is TGTGCCAGTAGCGTCATGAGCGGGAGCGGGTACACTGAAGCTTTCTTT. Translation gives CASSVMSGSGYTEAFF.

The chain links TRBV9 to TRBJ2-5, with 8 bases lining up with TRBD2. Germline V CDR1 and CDR2: SGDLS, YYNGEE. V lost 0 bases to trimming and J lost 9 bases; unmatched junction nucleotides: 7. The CDR3 runs 14 residues. The DNA for the CDR3 is TGTGCCAGCAGCGTAGAAGGGCGGGGGGAGGCCCAGTACTTC. Its translation: CASSVEGRGEAQYF.

V is TRBV29-1 and J is TRBJ1-2; D is unclear. The V gene lost 1 base and the J gene lost 1 base, with 4 bases spanning the gap. In germline, CDR1 is SQVTM, CDR2 ANQGSEA. The length of the CDR3 is 12 residues. The CDR3 here is CSVEAVNYGYTF. CDR3 nucleotides: TGCAGCGTTGAAGCAGTTAACTATGGCTACACCTTC.

The chain couples TRBV7-9 to TRBJ1-2, with TRBD1 matching over 11 bases. This CDR3 comprises 15 residues. The germline V gene has CDR1 SEHNR and CDR2 FQNEAQ (reference sequence). The V and J ends lost 0 bases and 7 bases, in that order; junction bases with no gene match: 4. The CDR3 bases are TGTGCCAGCAGCTTAGCTGGACAGGGGGCGGCTGGCTACACCTTC. Translating it yields CASSLAGQGAAGYTF.

This clone was recorded once. The genes are TRBV5-4 and TRBJ2-7, with TRBD2 matching 11 bases. Losses at the gene ends were 5 bases for V and 3 bases for J; bases not matched to a gene: 7. The CDR3 consists of 15 residues. The germline V gene encodes CDR1 SGHNT and CDR2 YYREEE (reference sequence). CDR3: CASSSPGLADYEQYF. Written as DNA, the CDR3 is TGTGCCAGCAGTTCACCGGGACTAGCGGACTACGAGCAGTACTTC.

V is TRBV2 and J is TRBJ2-3, with 7 bases matching TRBD2. This CDR3 is built from 15 residues. The germline gives CDR1 SNHLY, CDR2 FYNNEI. Trimming cost V 6 bases and J 5 bases; bases outside gene matches: 11. The CDR3 nucleotides are TGTGCCAGCAGCGAACGCCGGACTAGGGGAGATACGCAGTATTTT. Residues: CASSERRTRGDTQYF. The whole variable domain, filled in from reference TRBV2 and TRBJ2-3, reads EPEVTQTPSHQVTQMGQEVILRCVPISNHLYFYWYRQILGQKVEFLVSFYNNEISEKSEIFDDQFSVERPDGSNFTLKIRSTKLEDSAMYFCASSERRTRGDTQYFGPGTRLTVL.

V gene TRBV11-3 combines with J gene TRBJ2-7, with TRBD1 matching 10 bases. CDR1 is SGHNT, CDR2 YENEEA, per germline. This CDR3 comprises 15 residues. Trimming took 1 base from V and 4 from J; bases not matched to a gene: 4. The CDR3 loop reads CASSLGQGAGYEQYF. The CDR3 bases are TGTGCCAGCAGCTTAGGACAGGGGGCCGGGTACGAGCAGTACTTC.

The J gene is TRBJ1-1, the V gene TRBV12-3 or TRBV12-4; D remains ambiguous. The length of the CDR3 is 13 residues. V gave up 3 bases and J gave up 11 bases, with 16 bases separating them. CDR3 DNA sequence: TGTGCCAGCAGTTTGGGCGTGGAGGTTGGGGCTTTCTTT. It specifies CASSLGVEVGAFF.

The chain has TRBV10-3 and TRBJ1-1; the D gene is possibly TRBD1 (6 bases). Germline V gene data show CDR1 as ENHRY and CDR2 as SYGVKD. V lost 9 bases and J lost 6, with 14 bases in between. This CDR3 is 12 amino acids long. CDR3 coding DNA: TGTGCCATATCGATACAGGGATCTGAAGCTTTCTTT. It codes for CAISIQGSEAFF.

This clone was picked up a small number of times. This chain uses TRBV30 with TRBJ1-2; D gene uncertain. This CDR3 is built from 13 residues. The germline CDR1 and CDR2 sequences are GTSNPN and SVGIG (reference sequence). V was trimmed by 0 bases and J by 1 base, leaving 6 bases between them. The CDR3 bases are TGTGCCTGGAGTGTGAGCAATAACTATGGCTACACCTTC. It specifies CAWSVSNNYGYTF. Variable domain in full (rest from reference TRBV30 and TRBJ1-2): SQTIHQWPATLVQPVGSPLSLECTVEGTSNPNLYWYRQAAGRGLQLLFYSVGIGQISSEVPQNLSASRPQDRQFILSSKKLLLSDSGFYLCAWSVSNNYGYTFGSGTRLTVV.

The V call is TRBV19, the J call TRBJ2-1, with TRBD2 matching over 7 bases. CDR3 length equals 13 residues. Germline loops: CDR1 LNHDA, CDR2 SQIVND (reference sequence). V lost 4 bases, J lost 9 bases, and 6 bases stayed unmatched. The DNA for the CDR3 is TGTGCCAGTAGTAGTGGGGCGGGGGTTGAGCAGTTCTTC. Its protein product is CASSSGAGVEQFF.

This rearrangement joins TRBV7-9 to TRBJ1-2; maybe TRBD1 (6 bases). The CDR3 contains 13 residues. Trimming shortened V by 4 bases and J by 7 bases, and 13 bases separated the two germline ends. Germline loops: CDR1 SEHNR, CDR2 FQNEAQ (reference sequence). Written as DNA, the CDR3 is TGTGCCAGCAGCTCCCCTGGGACAAGTGGCTACACCTTC. Its translation: CASSSPGTSGYTF.

The J gene is TRBJ2-7, the V gene TRBV9; 7 bases fit TRBD2. V gave up 4 bases and J gave up 6 bases; unmatched junction bases: 10. Germline assignment: CDR1 SGDLS and CDR2 YYNGEE. CDR3 length: 14 residues. CDR3: CASSPGGQVGEQYF. DNA of the CDR3: TGTGCCAGCAGCCCGGGGGGTCAAGTCGGCGAGCAGTACTTC.

The chain uses TRBV27 and TRBJ2-7; TRBD2 matches at 8 bases. This CDR3 has 14 amino acids. V shed 2 bases and J 4 bases; nucleotides not matched to a gene: 4. The germline CDR1 and CDR2 sequences are MNHEY and SMNVEV (reference sequence). The CDR3 DNA follows: TGTGCCAGCAGTTTAAGGAGCGGGGGATACGAGCAGTACTTC. Translating it yields CASSLRSGGYEQYF.

The chain has TRBV6-6 and TRBJ1-1; TRBD1 aligns across 9 bases. CDR1 is MNHNY and CDR2 is SVGAGI in the germline V gene (reference sequence). CDR3 length: 16 residues. Trimming cost V 1 base and J 0 bases; bases outside gene matches: 3. CDR3 DNA sequence: TGTGCCAGCAGTTACTTAGGACAGGGGATGAACACTGAAGCTTTCTTT. Its translation: CASSYLGQGMNTEAFF.

This chain joins TRBV5-1 and TRBJ1-4, with TRBD1 matching 8 bases. V shed 4 bases and J 8 bases; nucleotides not matched to a gene: 10. CDR3 length: 15 amino acids. Per the germline V gene, CDR1 is SGHRS and CDR2 is YFSETQ. CDR3 coding DNA: TGCGCCAGCAGCGTGACAGGGGCGCGAGGGGAAAAACTGTTTTTT. Its translation is CASSVTGARGEKLFF.

The rearrangement joins TRBV30 to TRBJ2-7, with TRBD1 matching over 8 bases. The CDR3 sequence is 15 residues long. In germline, CDR1 is GTSNPN, CDR2 SVGIG (reference sequence). Trimming took 2 bases from V and 5 from J; bases not matched to a gene: 11. The CDR3 region has the DNA TGTGCCTGGAGTTCCCCTAGGCAGGGGGCAGACGAGCAGTACTTC. Its translation is CAWSSPRQGADEQYF.

The gene calls are TRBV5-1 and TRBJ1-6; D possibly corresponds to TRBD1 (5 bases). Germline lookup yields CDR1 SGHRS and CDR2 YFSETQ. The germline V and J ends were trimmed by 4 bases and 5 bases, with 10 bases remaining between them. The CDR3 is made up of 14 amino acids. CDR3 loop: CASSVVGDNSPLHF. In DNA form, the CDR3 reads TGCGCCAGCAGCGTAGTAGGGGATAATTCACCCCTCCACTTT. Full variable domain (rest looked up from reference TRBV5-1 and TRBJ1-6): KAGVTQTPRYLIKTRGQQVTLSCSPISGHRSVSWYQQTPGQGLQFLFEYFSETQRNKGNFPGRFSGRQFSNSRSEMNVSTLELGDSALYLCASSVVGDNSPLHFGNGTRLTVT.

This clone has a single count. This chain links TRBV12-5 with TRBJ2-1; a possible D gene is TRBD1 (7 bases). V was cut by 7 bases and J by 4 bases, with 17 bases left in between. Per germline, CDR1 LGHNT and CDR2 FRNRAP. CDR3 length: 15 residues. Written as DNA, the CDR3 is TGTGCTAGTGTAAGGGGCGGGACAGAATACAATGAGCAGTTCTTC. Translation gives CASVRGGTEYNEQFF.

This chain links TRBV3-1 (or the pseudogene TRBV3-2) with TRBJ1-6; 7 bases match TRBD1. The CDR3 extends over 14 amino acids. The junction had 6 bases not matched to a gene; V was cut back by 4 bases and J by 9 bases. Germline assignment: CDR1 LGHDT and CDR2 YNNKEL (reference sequence). The CDR3 DNA follows: TGTGCCAGCAGCCCTCAGGGGGGTGGTTCACCCCTCCACTTT. This sequence encodes CASSPQGGGSPLHF.